A selection of T cell receptor beta chains follows, all from one sample in a study of shared clonotypes between healthy human individuals. Clones were read by immunoSEQ multiplex PCR, and TCRdb kept only the in-frame ones, dropping some. This table has about 340,000 clones, more than 60% appearing once. Sequences were obtained from memory CD4+ T cells sorted from blood. Source of these receptors: a man aged 30 to 39 in good health. Each CDR3 is given with its conserved first and last residue. The order of the fields is clone size, D gene, V gene, J gene, CDR3 DNA, CDR3 protein. D genes are given only for firm matches. Size tells how often a clone was seen (once, few, many) or the class of an expanded clone, and some rows leave it out.

>.|TRBD2|TRBV28|TRBJ2-1
TGTGCCAGCAGTAAACTAGCGGGGTATTACAATGAGCAGTTCTTC
CASSKLAGYYNEQFF
>.|.|TRBV5-1|TRBJ2-1
TGCGCCAGCAGCTTCCAGGATGAGCAGTTCTTC
CASSFQDEQFF
>.|.|TRBV11-2|TRBJ2-2
TGTGCCAGCAGCCCAACGGCCCTCGGGGAGCTGTTTTTT
CASSPTALGELFF
>.|.|TRBV6-1|TRBJ1-1
TGTGCCAGCAGTGATACACCTGTTGTGAACACTGAAGCTTTCTTT
CASSDTPVVNTEAFF
>.|TRBD1|TRBV9|TRBJ1-3
TGTGCCAGCAGCCCTAGGACAGGGGAGGGAAACACCATATATTTT
CASSPRTGEGNTIYF
>.|TRBD2|TRBV5-1|TRBJ2-7
TGCGCCAGCAGCCCCCCGGGACTAGCGGGGGGGGCTGGAGGGCAGTACTTC
CASSPPGLAGGAGGQYF
>once|.|TRBV7-3|TRBJ2-2
TGTGCCAGCAGCACAGGGACCGGGGAGCTGTTTTTT
CASSTGTGELFF
>.|.|TRBV9|TRBJ2-2
TGTGCCAGCAGCGTCCGGGGGAAACAGGTGTTCACCGGGGAGCTGTTTTTT
CASSVRGKQVFTGELFF
>.|.|TRBV2|TRBJ2-7
TGTGCCAGCAACCTAGATTCGGGGGAGCAGTACTTC
CASNLDSGEQYF
>.|.|TRBV7-8|TRBJ2-2
TGTGCCAGCAGCTTAGGTACAGGGCTTACCGGGGAGCTGTTTTTT
CASSLGTGLTGELFF
>few|.|TRBV19|TRBJ2-2
TGTGCCAGTTCTTATGCAGCCGTCACCGGGGAGCTGTTTTTT
CASSYAAVTGELFF
>.|TRBD2|TRBV7-8|TRBJ2-3
TGTGCCAGCAGTCGTGGGAGGGCCTCTCCAGATACGCAGTATTTT
CASSRGRASPDTQYF
>.|.|TRBV7-1|TRBJ2-3
TGTGCCAGCAGCTTACGTTCGACCACAGATACGCAGTATTTT
CASSLRSTTDTQYF
>.|.|TRBV27|TRBJ2-7
TGTGCCAGCAGTTTAACCCCGTCCATGCAGGGTACGTACGAGCAGTACTTC
CASSLTPSMQGTYEQYF
>.|.|TRBV25-1|TRBJ1-2
TGTGCCAGCAGTGATTCAGGGACGAAGGGGGTCTATGGCTACACCTTC
CASSDSGTKGVYGYTF
>.|.|TRBV29-1|TRBJ2-3
TGCAGCGTTGATTGGCAGACAGATACGCAGTATTTT
CSVDWQTDTQYF
>.|TRBD2|TRBV7-9|TRBJ2-7
TGTGCCAGCAGCTTAAGGACTAGCGCAACCTACGAGCAGTACTTC
CASSLRTSATYEQYF
>.|TRBD1|TRBV5-1|TRBJ2-3
TGCGCCAGCAGCTTGGAGACAGGGGCAGATACGCAGTATTTT
CASSLETGADTQYF
>.|TRBD2|TRBV15|TRBJ2-3
TGTGCCACCAGCGTCAGGGTGGGGACTACATTCACAGATACGCAGTATTTT
CATSVRVGTTFTDTQYF
>.|.|TRBV15|TRBJ1-5
TGTGCCACCAGAAGGGACCTTGGGGACAGCAATCAGCCCCAGCATTTT
CATRRDLGDSNQPQHF
>.|TRBD2|TRBV5-4|TRBJ2-5
TGTGCCAGCAGCTCTCCGACTAGCGGGAGTGAGACCCAGTACTTC
CASSSPTSGSETQYF
>.|TRBD1|TRBV6-5|TRBJ2-7
TGTGCCAGCAGTCAGGGACAGTCCTACGAGCAGTACTTC
CASSQGQSYEQYF
>.|TRBD1|TRBV7-3|TRBJ2-7
TGTGCCAGCAGCTTCAATACAGGGGGCGAGCAGTACTTC
CASSFNTGGEQYF
>once|TRBD2|TRBV5-4|TRBJ2-3
TGTGCCAGCAGTCTCAAAAGCGGGATGGGCACAGATACGCAGTATTTT
CASSLKSGMGTDTQYF
>.|TRBD1|TRBV19|TRBJ2-2
TGTGCCAGTAGGCCGAGACAGGGTAACACCGGGGAGCTGTTTTTT
CASRPRQGNTGELFF
>once|.|TRBV2|TRBJ2-2
TGTGCCAGCAGGGTACCCACCGGGGAGCTGTTTTTT
CASRVPTGELFF
>.|.|TRBV11-2|TRBJ2-7
TGTGCCAGCAGCTTAGCCTCGGACACTCCGTACTTC
CASSLASDTPYF
>.|TRBD1|TRBV6-1|TRBJ2-2
TGTGCCAGCAGTGTAGGGGGCCGAACCGGGGAGCTGTTTTTT
CASSVGGRTGELFF
>.|.|TRBV28|TRBJ1-5
TGTGCCAGCAGTTTTTTGGCTTCAGATCAGCCCCAGCATTTT
CASSFLASDQPQHF
>once|.|TRBV15|TRBJ2-2
TGTGCCACCAGCAGAGGATGGGGGGAGGCCGGGGAGCTGTTTTTT
CATSRGWGEAGELFF
>.|TRBD1|TRBV18|TRBJ2-7
TGTGCCAGCTCACCGCAACAGGGGCCCAACGAGCAGTACTTC
CASSPQQGPNEQYF
>.|TRBD2|TRBV7-6|TRBJ2-1
TGTGCCAGCAGCTCCTTAGTGGGGTTGACTAGCGGGAGGAATGAGCAGTTCTTC
CASSSLVGLTSGRNEQFF
>.|TRBD2|TRBV4-3|TRBJ2-1
TGCGCCAGCAGCCAAGTTGGGACTAACAATGAGCAGTTCTTC
CASSQVGTNNEQFF
>.|TRBD2|TRBV28|TRBJ2-1
TGTGCCAGCAGTTTCCCGGGACTAGTCTACAATGAGCAGTTCTTC
CASSFPGLVYNEQFF
>.|.|TRBV20-1|TRBJ1-1
TGCAGTGCGTCGAGGGTCCCTGAAGCTTTCTTT
CSASRVPEAFF
>.|.|TRBV4-1|TRBJ2-3
TGCGCCAGCAGCCAAGATCCGGCCTCGGGTACGCAGTATTTT
CASSQDPASGTQYF
>.|TRBD1|TRBV25-1|TRBJ2-1
TGTGCCAGCAGGGAGACAGGGGGCTCCTACAATGAGCAGTTCTTC
CASRETGGSYNEQFF
>many|TRBD2|TRBV5-1|TRBJ2-7
TGCGCCAGCAGCTTGGAAGCCAGACGAGCACTAGCGACCTCCTACGAGCAGTACTTC
CASSLEARRALATSYEQYF
>few|.|TRBV5-4|TRBJ1-4
TGTGCCAGCAGCTTACGACTGGGCGGTGATGAAAAACTGTTTTTT
CASSLRLGGDEKLFF
>.|TRBD2|TRBV25-1|TRBJ2-5
TGTGCCAGCAGCCTTCGGGGGGAGAGGGGAGAAGAGACCCAGTACTTC
CASSLRGERGEETQYF
>.|TRBD2|TRBV19|TRBJ2-2
TGTGCCAGTACCGTCCTTAGCGGGAGGGCCCCGAACACCGGGGAGCTGTTTTTT
CASTVLSGRAPNTGELFF
>.|TRBD2|TRBV27|TRBJ2-4
TGTGCCAGCAGCCCCGCGGGGGAACAAAACATTCAGTACTTC
CASSPAGEQNIQYF
>.|TRBD2|TRBV6-4|TRBJ2-5
TGTGCGGCGGGAGGAAGGAAAGAGACCCAGTACTTC
CAAGGRKETQYF
>.|.|TRBV6-6|TRBJ1-5
TGTGCCAGCAGTGACTCAGGGGTGGGGCGCAATCAGCCCCAGCATTTT
CASSDSGVGRNQPQHF
>once|TRBD1|TRBV10-2|TRBJ2-7
TGCGCCAGCAGACCCGGACAGGGCCCCCACGAGCAGTACTTC
CASRPGQGPHEQYF
>.|.|TRBV5-4|TRBJ2-7
TGTGCCAGCAGCTTGGAATTGAGGGGCGACTACGAGCAGTACTTC
CASSLELRGDYEQYF